This T cell receptor beta chain was captured by sequencing in a study of blood T cell repertoires in COVID-19. Overall study: Sources were T cells, B-cell-depleted T cells, or PBMCs; the material itself was cDNA or gDNA.

The repertoire was sequenced with immunoSEQ multiplex PCR; TCRdb's copy has only in-frame clones and lacks some. The sample includes approximately 200,000 clones, 85% of them seen just once. The CDR3 extends over 16 amino acids. This receptor was obtained from a man aged 40-49 years who had recovered from COVID-19. J is TRBJ1-3 and V is TRBV21-1; no check of the table's D call, TRBD1, against the DNA was made. TRBV21-1 is a known pseudogene. Sequencing was carried out using PBMCs or T cells enriched from blood (not recorded which). The CDR3 is CASSKDRALRGNTIYF. Here the CDR3 DNA reads TGTGCCAGCAGCAAAGACAGGGCCCTCCGTGGAAACACCATATATTTT.